The clone carrying this T cell receptor (beta chain) was seen more than once but under ten times. The antigen is undetermined. This CDR3 contains 15 residues. These data come from a study of T cell responses to AZD1222 COVID-19 vaccine. Whole-study findings and limits: Samples come after the peak T cell response, not at day 14. CD4 TCRs associated with vaccination spanned spike, dominating at 160-218 and 743-854. Regions left unmutated in variants are reportedly the target of nearly half of spike-specific TCRs. Receipt of two AZD1222 doses was followed by a rise in Spike-specific TCR breadth and depth.

TCRdb's table, derived via immunoSEQ multiplex PCR, lists solely in-frame clones and lacks some. The top ten hold around 45% of the sample, which has 95,000 to 110,000 clones, about nine tenths seen once. The sequence derives from an adult in good health. Sequenced material: peripheral blood, taken on day 0 of AZD1222 vaccination. This sequence joins TRBV21-1 and TRBJ2-7; TRBD1, as called in the table, went unchecked against the DNA. TRBV21-1 is an annotated pseudogene. The CDR3, as DNA: TGTGCCAGCAGCGGTCGACAGGGGCTCTCGGGCGAGCAGTACTTC. It yields the protein CASSGRQGLSGEQYF.